This T cell receptor beta chain is from a study of blood T cell repertoires in COVID-19. Looking at the study overall: COVID-19 samples, acute and convalescent, were from the United States, Italy and Spain.

Source study methods: Reference gene primer amplification gave estimated nucleated cell counts. Here immunoSEQ multiplex PCR was the method, and the copy in TCRdb shows in-frame clones only, minus some. The D gene and trimming were derived from the DNA, and the V and J assignments and clone size from that table. Among under 200,000 clones, 86% were seen once, and the ten largest hold about 6%. V lost 4 bases and J lost 8; bases outside the gene matches: 12. The CDR3 is 15 residues long. CDR1 and CDR2 (germline): MGHDK, SYGVNS. This clone was counted many times. Enrolled through a virtual design, the participants were between 18 and 89 years of age and came from some 26 US areas. Which cohort a participant joined came from the clinical history participants gave.

Sequenced material: PBMCs or T cells enriched from blood (not recorded which). J is TRBJ2-7 and V is TRBV25-1; 9 positions agree with TRBD1. The TCR sequence derives from a man between 35 and 55 years old with acute COVID-19. The CDR3 sequence: CASSVILGQGGKQYF. In DNA, the CDR3 is TGTGCCAGCAGTGTGATATTGGGACAGGGTGGGAAGCAGTACTTC.